The following is a T cell receptor beta chain sequence with its context. Its antigen remains unidentified. These data originate in a study of shared clonotypes between healthy human individuals. Broader study findings: In general, naive subsets displayed greater estimated richness than memory subsets did. What rarefaction showed was incomplete sorted-subset sequencing despite large depth. Non-shared clonotypes were found to have lower generation probabilities than the clonotypes that were shared by all four of the sorted-subset donors.

CD45RA-negative memory and CD45RA+ naive subsets were split from the CD4+ cells. Here immunoSEQ multiplex PCR was the method, and the copy in TCRdb shows in-frame clones only, minus some. The sample lists fewer than 200,000 clones; 66% were seen once. The TCR was taken from a man younger than 45 in good health. Material: memory CD4+ T cells sorted from blood. The subset denotes: CD45RA-negative fraction.

The DNA of the CDR3 is TGCGCCAGCAGCTTGGTAGGTCAACGGGTCCGCTCCACAGATACGCAGTATTTT. Its translation: CASSLVGQRVRSTDTQYF. This chain links TRBV5-1 with TRBJ2-3; D is unclear. Germline V gene sequence: CDR1 SGHRS, CDR2 YFSETQ. The CDR3 contains 18 residues. The germline V and J ends were trimmed by 0 bases and 2 bases, with 19 bases remaining between them.